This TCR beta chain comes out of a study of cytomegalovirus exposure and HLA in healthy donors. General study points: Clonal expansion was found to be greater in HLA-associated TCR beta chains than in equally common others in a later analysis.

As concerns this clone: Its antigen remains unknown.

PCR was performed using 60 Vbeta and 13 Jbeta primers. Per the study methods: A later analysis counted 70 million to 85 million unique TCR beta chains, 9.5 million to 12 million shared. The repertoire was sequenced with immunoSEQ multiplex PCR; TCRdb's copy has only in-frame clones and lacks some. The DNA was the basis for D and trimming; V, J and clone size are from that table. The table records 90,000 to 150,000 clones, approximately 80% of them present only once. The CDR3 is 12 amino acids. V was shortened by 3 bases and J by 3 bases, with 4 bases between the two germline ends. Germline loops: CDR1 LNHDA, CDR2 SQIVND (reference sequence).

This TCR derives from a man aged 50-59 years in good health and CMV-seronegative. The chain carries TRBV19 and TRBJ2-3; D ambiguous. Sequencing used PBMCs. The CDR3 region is CASSIETDTQYF. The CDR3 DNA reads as TGTGCCAGTAGTATTGAGACAGATACGCAGTATTTT.